Presented here are 14 T cell receptor beta chains from one specimen sequenced in a study of blood T cell repertoires in COVID-19. The data were produced by immunoSEQ multiplex PCR, yet TCRdb's version contains in-frame clones alone and is incomplete. Here the sample spans approximately 82,000 clones, approximately 75% being singletons. The sequenced material came from peripheral blood. The receptors shown here come from a human donor in a cohort sampled during active COVID-19.

The CDR3 coding sequence is TGTGCCAGCTCACCCGGGACGAACACCGGGGAGCTGTTTTTT. Amino acids: CASSPGTNTGELFF. The J gene is TRBJ2-2, the V gene TRBV18, with a tentative D call TRBD2 (5 bases). Trimming removed 3 bases at V and 0 bases at J, with 5 bases between. The CDR3 is 14 amino acids. Germline values: CDR1 KGHSH, CDR2 LQKENI.

The CDR3 loop is CSVTAGDEKLFF. CDR3 nucleotide sequence: TGCAGCGTTACGGCAGGGGATGAAAAACTGTTTTTT. The gene calls are TRBV29-1 and TRBJ1-4; tentatively, D is TRBD1 (6 bases). CDR1 and CDR2 (germline): SQVTM, ANQGSEA. V was clipped by 5 bases and J by 6 bases, with 10 bases between them. The CDR3 consists of 12 residues. Variable domain in full (rest from reference TRBV29-1 and TRBJ1-4): SAVISQKPSRDICQRGTSLTIQCQVDSQVTMMFWYRQQPGQSLTLIATANQGSEATYESGFVIDKFPISRPNLTFSTLTVSNMSPEDSSIYLCSVTAGDEKLFFGSGTQLSVL.

This clone was recorded only once. The chain combines TRBV19 with TRBJ2-2; 9 nucleotides line up with TRBD2. Germline V gene data show CDR1 as LNHDA and CDR2 as SQIVND (reference sequence). With V trimmed by 3 bases and J by 6 bases, 8 bases remained unmatched. CDR3 length: 16 residues. The DNA for the CDR3 is TGTGCCAGTAGTATCTCGGCGGGGGGGCCCCCCGGGGAGCTGTTTTTT. Translating gives CASSISAGGPPGELFF.

This chain connects TRBV7-9 to TRBJ2-1; D is possibly TRBD1 (6 bases). The V gene's germline CDR1 is SEHNR and CDR2 FQNEAQ (reference sequence). The CDR3 has 14 amino acids. The V gene lost 3 bases and the J gene lost 5 bases, with 11 bases spanning the gap. The CDR3 is CASSLGTSHNEQFF. The CDR3 DNA follows: TGTGCCAGCAGCTTGGGGACAAGTCACAATGAGCAGTTCTTC.

This chain uses TRBV7-6 with TRBJ1-2; the D gene is possibly TRBD1 (5 bases). The V end lost 5 bases, the J end lost 6 bases, and 19 bases lay between the germline ends. CDR1 and CDR2 (germline): SGHVS, FNYEAQ. The CDR3 is made up of 15 amino acids. CDR3 sequence (DNA): TGTGCCAGCAGCCCCGCCGCGGGGGAAGTTAATGGCTACACCTTC. Translated: CASSPAAGEVNGYTF.

This clone was recorded at least ten times. The chain couples TRBV9 to TRBJ2-1; TRBD2 matches at 15 bases. V dropped 4 bases and J dropped 4; count of bases not matched to a gene: 6. Germline loops: CDR1 SGDLS, CDR2 YYNGEE. The CDR3 loop spans 17 amino acids. The DNA for the CDR3 is TGTGCCAGCAGCTCCGGGACTAGCGGGGGGTTATACAATGAGCAGTTCTTC. This translates into CASSSGTSGGLYNEQFF.

This clone was recorded once. The chain uses TRBV7-3 and TRBJ2-1; the D gene is possibly TRBD2 (5 bases). Looked up from germline, CDR1 is SGHTA and CDR2 is FQGTGA. The CDR3 totals 13 residues. Trimming left V 5 bases short and J 9 bases short, with 14 bases between. CDR3 sequence (DNA): TGTGCCAGCAGCACCCGGGGTGAGGCTGAGCAGTTCTTC. Amino acid sequence: CASSTRGEAEQFF.

The chain joins TRBV4-1 to TRBJ2-7; 8 bases line up with TRBD2. Germline trimming cut 1 base from V and 7 bases from J; bases unmatched to any gene: 12. Germline CDR1 MGHRA, CDR2 YSYEKL. The CDR3 consists of 16 residues. This CDR3 reads CASSQAFNSGGYEQYF. CDR3 bases: TGCGCCAGCAGCCAAGCGTTTAACAGCGGGGGTTATGAGCAGTACTTC.

The genes are TRBV30 and TRBJ2-5, with a possible D match to TRBD2 (5 bases). Germline CDR1 is GTSNPN and CDR2 is SVGIG (reference sequence). The ends were cut back, 4 bases at V and 2 bases at J, with 11 bases in the middle. The CDR3 contains 13 residues. CDR3 sequence reads: CAWNFGLQETQYF. As DNA, the CDR3 is TGTGCCTGGAATTTTGGACTGCAAGAGACCCAGTACTTC.

The chain is built from TRBV15 and TRBJ2-1, with TRBD1 matching 9 bases. Germline V CDR1 and CDR2: LNHNV, YYDKDF (reference sequence). V gave up 5 bases and J gave up 6 bases; unmatched junction bases: 5. The CDR3 has 14 residues. The CDR3 DNA reads as TGTGCCACCAGCCACAGGGGGCAAGGCAATGAGCAGTTCTTC. Protein: CATSHRGQGNEQFF.

This chain uses TRBV7-3 with TRBJ2-3; 8 nucleotides line up with TRBD2. The V and J ends lost 4 bases and 4 bases, in that order; junction bases with no gene match: 4. The CDR3 is 14 amino acids. The germline V gene has CDR1 SGHTA and CDR2 FQGTGA. The CDR3 spells CASSSTSAPDTQYF. The CDR3 DNA reads as TGTGCCAGCAGCTCGACTAGCGCCCCAGATACGCAGTATTTT.

This clone has a handful of counts. This sequence joins TRBV6-6 and TRBJ1-4, with TRBD1 identical over 9 bases. The V segment lost 6 bases and the J segment 7 bases; nucleotides outside the gene matches: 6. Germline V lookup: CDR1 MNHNY, CDR2 SVGAGI (reference sequence). The CDR3 runs to 14 residues. CDR3 nucleotides: TGTGCCAGCAGGGAACAGGGGGCAAGTGAAAAACTGTTTTTT. Its translation is CASREQGASEKLFF.

The rearrangement links TRBV18 to TRBJ2-5, with 9 bases aligning to TRBD1. This CDR3 spans 16 amino acids. With 1 base clipped from V and 1 base from J, the junction kept 4 bases outside the gene matches. The germline V gene encodes CDR1 KGHSH and CDR2 LQKENI. As DNA, the CDR3 is TGTGCCAGCTCACCACGTGGACAGGGGTTCCAAGAGACCCAGTACTTC. Residues: CASSPRGQGFQETQYF.

The chain recombines TRBV7-6 with TRBJ2-7, with D possibly TRBD1 on 6 matching bases. The CDR3 runs to 14 residues. Trimming stripped 1 base from V and 2 bases from J, with 9 bases between. Germline V gene data show CDR1 as SGHVS and CDR2 as FNYEAQ. As DNA, the CDR3 is TGTGCCAGCAGCTTAGATCAGGGGACCTACGAGCAGTACTTC. Translating gives CASSLDQGTYEQYF.